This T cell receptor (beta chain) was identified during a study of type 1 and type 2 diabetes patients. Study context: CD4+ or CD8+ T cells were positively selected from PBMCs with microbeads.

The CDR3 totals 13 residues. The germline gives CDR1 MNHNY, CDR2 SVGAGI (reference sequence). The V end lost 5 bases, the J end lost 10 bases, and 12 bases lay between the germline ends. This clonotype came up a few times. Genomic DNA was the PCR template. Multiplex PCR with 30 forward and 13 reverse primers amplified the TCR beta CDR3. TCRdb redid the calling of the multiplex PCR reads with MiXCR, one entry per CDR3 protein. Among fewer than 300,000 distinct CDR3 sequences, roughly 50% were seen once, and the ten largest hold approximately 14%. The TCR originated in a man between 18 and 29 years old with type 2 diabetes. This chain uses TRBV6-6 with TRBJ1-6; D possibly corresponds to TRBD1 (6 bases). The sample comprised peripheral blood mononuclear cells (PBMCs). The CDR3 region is CASSTPGESPLHF. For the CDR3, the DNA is TGTGCCAGCAGTACCCCAGGGGAATCACCCCTCCACTTT.